The text below deals with one TCR beta chain. Its cognate antigen is unknown. Sequencing used immunoSEQ multiplex PCR; TCRdb keeps in-frame clones, though not all of them. Here the sample spans roughly 2,500,000 clones, 90% to 95% being singletons. This record comes from a study of shared clonotypes between healthy human individuals. General study points: Approximately 5.3% was the fraction of naive CD4 clonotypes found shared across four donors.

CD4+ cells were split into CD45RA+ naive and CD45RA-negative memory subsets. V lost 8 bases to trimming and J lost 1 base, with 9 bases between them. CDR3 length: 13 amino acids. The germline CDR1 and CDR2 sequences are MNHNS and SASEGT. The clonotype originates from a man aged 18 to 29 in good health. Some clones in this sample may be carry-over from other donors' samples. The chain employs TRBV6-1 and TRBJ1-3; D gene uncertain. The material sequenced was naive CD4+ T cells from PBMCs. Subset indicated: CD45RA+ positively selected. The DNA for the CDR3 is TGTGCCAGCCTCGGAGGGTCTGGAAACACCATATATTTT. It codes for CASLGGSGNTIYF.